Sequencing of this TCR beta chain was carried out in a study of cytomegalovirus exposure and HLA in healthy donors. Here immunoSEQ multiplex PCR was the method, and the copy in TCRdb shows in-frame clones only, minus some. This table holds about 360,000 clones, 86% found once. The CDR3 runs 17 residues. Germline CDR1 reads SGHRS; CDR2 reads YFSETQ. The junction had 10 bases not matched to a gene; V was cut back by 5 bases and J by 4 bases. The donors were in the roughly 120-subject validation cohort; that cohort was separate from the 666-subject first cohort. Of note for this clone: As yet, its antigen is unknown.

General study findings and limits: Researchers catalogued 150 or so TCR beta chains as cytomegalovirus-associated.

The gene calls are TRBV5-1 and TRBJ2-3, with TRBD2 matching over 13 bases. Source material: PBMCs. The sequence derives from a woman between 18 and 30 years old in good health and CMV-seronegative. The CDR3 DNA reads TGCGCCAGCAGGGAGAGGACTAGCGGGAGTGGCGCAGATACGCAGTATTTT. This gives the protein CASRERTSGSGADTQYF.